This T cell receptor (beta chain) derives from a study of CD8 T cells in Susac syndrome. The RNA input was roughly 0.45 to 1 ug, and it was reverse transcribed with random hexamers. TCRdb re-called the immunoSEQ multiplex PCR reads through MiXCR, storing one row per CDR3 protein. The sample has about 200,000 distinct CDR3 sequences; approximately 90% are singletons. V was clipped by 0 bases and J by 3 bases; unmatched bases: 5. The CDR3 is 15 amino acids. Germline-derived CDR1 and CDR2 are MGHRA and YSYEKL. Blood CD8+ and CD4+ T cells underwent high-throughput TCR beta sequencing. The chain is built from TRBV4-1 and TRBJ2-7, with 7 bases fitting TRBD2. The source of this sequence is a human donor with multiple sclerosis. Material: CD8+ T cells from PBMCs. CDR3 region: CASSQDAAGYYEQYF. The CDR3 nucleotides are TGCGCCAGCAGCCAAGATGCAGCGGGGTACTACGAGCAGTACTTC.